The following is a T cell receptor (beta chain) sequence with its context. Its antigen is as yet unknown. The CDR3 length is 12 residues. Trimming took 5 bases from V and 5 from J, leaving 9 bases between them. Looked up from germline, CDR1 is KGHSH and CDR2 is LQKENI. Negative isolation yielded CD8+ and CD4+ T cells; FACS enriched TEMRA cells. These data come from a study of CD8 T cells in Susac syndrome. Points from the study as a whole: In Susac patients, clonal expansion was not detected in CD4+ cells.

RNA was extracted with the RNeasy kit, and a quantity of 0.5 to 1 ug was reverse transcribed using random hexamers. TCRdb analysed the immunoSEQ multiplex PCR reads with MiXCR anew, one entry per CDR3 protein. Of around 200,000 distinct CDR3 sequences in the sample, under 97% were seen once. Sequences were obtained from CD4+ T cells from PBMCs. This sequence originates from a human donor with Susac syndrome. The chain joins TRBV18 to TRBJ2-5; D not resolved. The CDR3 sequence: CASSESSETQYF. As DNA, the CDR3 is TGTGCCAGCTCAGAATCCTCGGAGACCCAGTACTTC.